This TCR beta chain was recorded in a study of blood T cell repertoires in COVID-19. Turning to the study itself: The samples span acute and convalescent COVID-19 from the United States, Italy and Spain. T cells, B-cell-depleted T cells, or PBMCs provided the cDNA or gDNA that served as material.

Recovered Cohort 3 donors showed two negative PCRs, clearance, or symptom resolution. Clones were sequenced by immunoSEQ multiplex PCR, and TCRdb holds only the in-frame ones, with some missing. The data contain about 300,000 clones, 80% to 90% of them singletons. V was trimmed by 6 bases and J by 5 bases, leaving 17 bases between them. CDR1 is LGHDT, CDR2 YNNKEL, per germline (reference sequence). The CDR3 consists of 14 residues. The J gene is TRBJ2-7, the V gene TRBV3-1 (or the pseudogene TRBV3-2), with D tentatively TRBD1 (5 bases). This TCR came from a man aged 25-40 years who had recovered from COVID-19. The source material was PBMCs or T cells enriched from blood (not recorded which). CDR3 sequence reads: CASRPTARVDEQYF. The DNA of the CDR3 is TGTGCCAGCAGACCGACAGCCAGGGTCGACGAGCAGTACTTC.